The clone carrying this TCR beta chain has a count of ten or more. The antigen is unknown. This sample is drawn from a study of beta chain features in type 1 diabetes. Study-level background: Similarity in age, gender and cell yields was seen between patients and healthy donors. Study outcomes and limitations: Patients' naive, central memory and regulatory TCRB repertoires appeared more alike than those of healthy donors. Patients with Type 1 diabetes showed moderately but significantly shorter TCRB CDR3s in all four CD4+ subsets.

CDR3 length equals 17 residues. The ends were cut back, 1 base at V and 0 bases at J, with 12 bases in the middle. Germline V gene lookup returns CDR1 PRHDT and CDR2 FYEKMQ (reference sequence). All of the isolated RNA was reverse transcribed, so expressed TCRB transcripts were sequenced. Deep immunoSEQ sequencing covered naive, central memory and regulatory T cell samples. Measured with immunoSEQ multiplex PCR; TCRdb has only the in-frame clones, and not every one. Of roughly 610,000 clones listed, 15% were seen once; the top ten hold around 0.095%. Input material: naive CD4+ T cells from blood. V gene TRBV13 combines with J gene TRBJ2-2; D might be TRBD1 (6 bases). The receptor was derived from a man younger than 30 in good health. This CDR3 is CASSLEPRTANTGELFF. As DNA, the CDR3 is TGTGCCAGCAGCTTAGAGCCCCGGACAGCGAACACCGGGGAGCTGTTTTTT.